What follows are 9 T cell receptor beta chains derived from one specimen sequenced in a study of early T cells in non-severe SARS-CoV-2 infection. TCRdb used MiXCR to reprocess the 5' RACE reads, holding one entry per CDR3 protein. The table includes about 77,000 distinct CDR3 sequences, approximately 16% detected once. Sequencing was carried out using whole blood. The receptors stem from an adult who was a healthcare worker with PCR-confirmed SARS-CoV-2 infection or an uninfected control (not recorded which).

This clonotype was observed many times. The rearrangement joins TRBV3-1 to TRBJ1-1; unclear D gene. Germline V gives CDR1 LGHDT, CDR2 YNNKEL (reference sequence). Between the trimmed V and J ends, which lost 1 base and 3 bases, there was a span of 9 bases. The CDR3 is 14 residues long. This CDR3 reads CASSQVDGHTEAFF. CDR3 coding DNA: TGTGCCAGCAGCCAAGTTGACGGACACACTGAAGCTTTCTTT. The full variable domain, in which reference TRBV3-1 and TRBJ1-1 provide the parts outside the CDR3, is DTAVSQTPKYLVTQMGNDKSIKCEQNLGHDTMYWYKQDSKKFLKIMFSYNNKELIINETVPNRFSPKSPDKAHLNLHINSLELGDSAVYFCASSQVDGHTEAFFGQGTRLTVV.

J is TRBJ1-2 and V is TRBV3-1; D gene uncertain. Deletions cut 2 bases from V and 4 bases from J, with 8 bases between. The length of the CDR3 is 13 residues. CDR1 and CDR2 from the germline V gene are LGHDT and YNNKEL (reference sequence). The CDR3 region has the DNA TGTGCCAGCAGCCAACAACAGATCTATGGCTACACCTTC. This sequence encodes CASSQQQIYGYTF.

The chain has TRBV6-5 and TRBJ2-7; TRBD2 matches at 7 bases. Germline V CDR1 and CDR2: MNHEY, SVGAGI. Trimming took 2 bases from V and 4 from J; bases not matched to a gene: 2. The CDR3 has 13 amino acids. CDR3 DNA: TGTGCCAGCAGTTACGGCGGGAGTTACGAGCAGTACTTC. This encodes CASSYGGSYEQYF.

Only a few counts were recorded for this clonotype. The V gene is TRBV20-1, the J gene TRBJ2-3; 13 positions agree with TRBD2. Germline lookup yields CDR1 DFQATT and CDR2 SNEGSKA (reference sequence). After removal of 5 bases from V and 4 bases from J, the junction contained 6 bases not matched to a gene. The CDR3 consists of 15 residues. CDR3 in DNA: TGCAGTGCTGATCGGACTAGCGGGGGCCCAGATACGCAGTATTTT. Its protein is CSADRTSGGPDTQYF.

CDR3 residues: CASSPGTGPIANYGYTF. CDR3 nucleotide sequence: TGTGCCAGCTCACCAGGGACGGGGCCTATAGCTAACTATGGCTACACCTTC. The chain links TRBV18 to TRBJ1-2; weak D call: TRBD1 (5 bases). This CDR3 comprises 17 residues. Germline V gives CDR1 KGHSH, CDR2 LQKENI. V lost 2 bases and J lost 0, with 16 bases in between.

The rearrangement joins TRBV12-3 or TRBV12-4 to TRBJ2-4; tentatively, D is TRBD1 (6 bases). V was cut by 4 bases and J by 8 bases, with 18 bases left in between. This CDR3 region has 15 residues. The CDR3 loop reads CASSSHTGSTDIQYF. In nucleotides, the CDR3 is TGTGCCAGCAGTTCGCACACAGGGAGTACGGACATTCAGTACTTC.

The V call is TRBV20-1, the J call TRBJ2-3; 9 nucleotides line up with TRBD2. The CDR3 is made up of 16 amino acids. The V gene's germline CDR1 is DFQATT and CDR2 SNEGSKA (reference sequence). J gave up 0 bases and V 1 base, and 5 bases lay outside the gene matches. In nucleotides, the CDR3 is TGCAGTGCTAGAGTGGCTAGCGGGGATAGCACAGATACGCAGTATTTT. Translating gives CSARVASGDSTDTQYF.

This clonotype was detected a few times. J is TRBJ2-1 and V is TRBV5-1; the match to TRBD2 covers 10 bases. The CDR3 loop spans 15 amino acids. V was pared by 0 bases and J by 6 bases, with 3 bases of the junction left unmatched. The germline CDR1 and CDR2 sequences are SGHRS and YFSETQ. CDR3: CASSLAGLAINEQFF. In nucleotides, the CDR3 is TGCGCCAGCAGCTTGGCGGGACTAGCGATCAATGAGCAGTTCTTC. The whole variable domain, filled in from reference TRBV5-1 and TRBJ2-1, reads KAGVTQTPRYLIKTRGQQVTLSCSPISGHRSVSWYQQTPGQGLQFLFEYFSETQRNKGNFPGRFSGRQFSNSRSEMNVSTLELGDSALYLCASSLAGLAINEQFFGPGTRLTVL.

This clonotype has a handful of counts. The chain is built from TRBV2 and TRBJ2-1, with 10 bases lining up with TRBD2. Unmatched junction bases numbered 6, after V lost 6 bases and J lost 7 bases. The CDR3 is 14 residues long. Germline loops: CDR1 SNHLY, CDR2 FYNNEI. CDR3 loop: CASREGLAFNEQFF. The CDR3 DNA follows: TGTGCCAGCAGGGAGGGACTAGCGTTTAATGAGCAGTTCTTC.